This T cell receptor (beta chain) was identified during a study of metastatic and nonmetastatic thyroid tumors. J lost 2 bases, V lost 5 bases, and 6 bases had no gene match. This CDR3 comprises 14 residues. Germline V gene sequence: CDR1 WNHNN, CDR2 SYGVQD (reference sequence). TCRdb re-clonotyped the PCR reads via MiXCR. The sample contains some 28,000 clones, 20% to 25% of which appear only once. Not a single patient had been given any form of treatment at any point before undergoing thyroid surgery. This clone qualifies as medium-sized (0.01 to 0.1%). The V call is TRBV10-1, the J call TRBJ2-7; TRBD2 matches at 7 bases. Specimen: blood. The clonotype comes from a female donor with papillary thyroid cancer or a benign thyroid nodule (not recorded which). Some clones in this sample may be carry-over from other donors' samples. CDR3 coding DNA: TGCGCCAGCAGTCCCCCGACTAGCCCCTACGAGCAGTACTTC. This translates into CASSPPTSPYEQYF.